This TCR beta chain is drawn from a study of glioma-infiltrating T cells. About the research overall: Blood libraries targeted about 4- to 11-fold coverage of 1 million or so T cells.

Whole-study results and caveats: Patients with low tissue-blood divergence carried a signature set of shared blood CDR3 motifs. Gliomas, especially low-grade, showed above-expected tissue-blood divergence; non-neoplastic patients showed below.

This CDR3 is built from 13 residues. CDR1 and CDR2 (germline): MNHEY, SMNVEV (reference sequence). V was pared by 2 bases and J by 5 bases, with 8 bases between. Details on this clonotype: Its antigen is undetermined. A read error is possible here, since a much larger clone lies one base away.

Amplification of TCR alpha and beta CDR3 regions from RNA used iRepertoire nested multiplex PCR. One entry per CDR3 protein, called by TCRdb with MiXCR from the multiplex PCR reads. In the table there are around 350,000 distinct CDR3 sequences, approximately 42% of which are singletons. This rearrangement joins TRBV27 to TRBJ2-3; D gene ambiguous. The sequencing sample was made of glioma tissue, nonneoplastic brain tissue, or PBMCs (not recorded which). The receptor comes from a human donor with low-grade glioma or glioblastoma, undergoing nonglioma brain surgery, or in good health (not recorded which). CDR3 in amino acids: CASSLIIEDTQYF. CDR3 in DNA: TGTGCCAGCAGTTTAATCATCGAAGATACGCAGTATTTT.